A single sample gave rise to the 14 T cell receptor beta chains below, sequenced in a study of blood T cell repertoires in COVID-19. TCRdb keeps only in-frame clones here, not all; method: immunoSEQ multiplex PCR. The sample yields fewer than 450,000 clones, more than 85% seen once. Sequencing was performed on PBMCs or T cells enriched from blood (not recorded which). The source of these receptors is a woman younger than 45 who had recovered from COVID-19.

The chain uses TRBV6-5 and TRBJ1-4, with D hard to call. Germline assignment: CDR1 MNHEY and CDR2 SVGAGI. Trimming removed 0 bases at V and 5 bases at J, with 13 bases between. The CDR3 loop spans 16 amino acids. DNA of the CDR3: TGTGCCAGCAGTTACTCGATCCCCTTGAGGAATGAAAAACTGTTTTTT. As protein: CASSYSIPLRNEKLFF.

This chain joins TRBV6-5 and TRBJ1-1, with D possibly being TRBD1 (5 bases). V was cut by 5 bases and J by 8 bases, with 12 bases left in between. CDR1 is MNHEY and CDR2 is SVGAGI in the germline V gene. The CDR3 has 12 residues. The CDR3 DNA is TGTGCCAGCAGTCGGGGGGGGACGGAAGCTTTCTTT. Protein sequence: CASSRGGTEAFF.

This clone was seen once. The chain couples TRBV9 to TRBJ2-5; D is uncertain. Germline CDR1 SGDLS, CDR2 YYNGEE. The ends were cut back, 0 bases at V and 6 bases at J, with 12 bases in the middle. There are 14 residues in the CDR3. This CDR3 is CASSVEMGRKTQYF. The CDR3 DNA reads as TGTGCCAGCAGCGTAGAGATGGGCCGGAAGACCCAGTACTTC.

The chain carries TRBV7-9 and TRBJ1-4; the match to TRBD1 covers 7 bases. The CDR3 is 16 amino acids. With V trimmed by 1 base and J by 8 bases, 10 bases remained unmatched. The germline CDR1 and CDR2 sequences are SEHNR and FQNEAQ (reference sequence). The CDR3 loop reads CASSLDMTGRGEKLFF. The CDR3 nucleotides read TGTGCCAGCAGCTTAGATATGACAGGGCGTGGAGAAAAACTGTTTTTT.

The rearrangement uses TRBV5-1 and TRBJ1-3; TRBD1 matches at 8 bases. V was clipped by 4 bases and J by 8 bases; unmatched bases: 8. The CDR3 extends over 14 amino acids. Germline CDR1 and CDR2: SGHRS and YFSETQ. DNA for the CDR3: TGCGCCAGCAGCCTCGGACAGGGTAGGGACACCATATATTTT. This translates into CASSLGQGRDTIYF.

This chain joins TRBV5-1 and TRBJ2-7, with D hard to call. The germline V gene has CDR1 SGHRS and CDR2 YFSETQ. This CDR3 is 12 amino acids long. Between the trimmed V and J ends, which lost 3 bases and 0 bases, there was a span of 4 bases. The chain's CDR3 is CASSSYSYEQYF. The CDR3 DNA reads TGCGCCAGCAGCTCCTACTCCTACGAGCAGTACTTC.

CDR3 DNA sequence: TGTGCCAGCAGTGCGTCAGGGGCGGCCCTCCACTTT. Residues: CASSASGAALHF. This chain connects TRBV25-1 to TRBJ1-6; D may be TRBD1 (6 bases). Germline assignment: CDR1 MGHDK and CDR2 SYGVNS. V lost 4 bases and J lost 14, with 12 bases in between. The CDR3 extends over 12 amino acids.

DNA for the CDR3: TGTGCCAGCAGTCCCCGACAGGTCTCGGGGTACGAGCAGTACTTC. Translating gives CASSPRQVSGYEQYF. V usage is TRBV27 and J usage is TRBJ2-7; D may be TRBD1 (6 bases). The CDR3 is 15 amino acids. The germline V gene encodes CDR1 MNHEY and CDR2 SMNVEV (reference sequence). Trimming shortened V by 5 bases and J by 4 bases, and 18 bases separated the two germline ends.

V is TRBV5-4 and J is TRBJ1-2, with D maybe TRBD1 (5 bases). The CDR3 sequence is 14 residues long. Germline V gives CDR1 SGHNT, CDR2 YYREEE (reference sequence). V was trimmed by 6 bases and J by 4 bases, leaving 16 bases between them. The CDR3 nucleotides are TGTGCCAGCAACGGGGGGACGGGGATCTATGGCTACACCTTC. The encoded protein is CASNGGTGIYGYTF.

V and J are TRBV28 and TRBJ1-1; unclear D gene. This CDR3 contains 13 residues. Trimming removed 5 bases at V and 3 bases at J, with 10 bases between. CDR1 and CDR2 from the germline V gene are MDHEN and SYDVKM. The CDR3 loop is CASSLDTYTEAFF. In DNA form, the CDR3 reads TGTGCCAGCAGTCTCGACACCTACACTGAAGCTTTCTTT.

The count of this clone is one. This sequence joins TRBV7-9 and TRBJ2-7, with D perhaps TRBD2 (6 bases). The germline V and J ends were trimmed by 5 bases and 5 bases, with 10 bases remaining between them. CDR3 length equals 12 residues. CDR1 is SEHNR and CDR2 is FQNEAQ in the germline V gene (reference sequence). As DNA, the CDR3 is TGTGCCAGCAGCCCAGGAGGGAACGAGCAGTACTTC. Translation gives CASSPGGNEQYF.

This rearrangement joins TRBV4-1 to TRBJ1-2, with D possibly TRBD1 on 6 matching bases. The V end was cut by 3 bases, the J end by 2 bases, with 13 bases between. Germline loops: CDR1 MGHRA, CDR2 YSYEKL. This CDR3 region has 15 residues. CDR3 sequence (DNA): TGCGCCAGCAGCCAGCCCACAGGGAAAAACTATGGCTACACCTTC. Protein sequence: CASSQPTGKNYGYTF.

The chain has TRBV28 and TRBJ1-6; D unclear. The V gene's germline CDR1 is MDHEN and CDR2 SYDVKM. The length of the CDR3 is 13 residues. V lost 1 base and J 9 bases, leaving 7 bases between the germline ends. The CDR3 DNA is TGTGCCAGCAGTTTATCGGGGAGTTCACCCCTCCACTTT. Translated, it gives CASSLSGSSPLHF.

The rearrangement links TRBV5-1 to TRBJ2-7, with 11 bases identical to TRBD1. The trim removed 4 bases at V and 5 bases at J, leaving 5 bases unmatched. This CDR3 has 14 residues. CDR1 is SGHRS and CDR2 is YFSETQ in the germline V gene. CDR3 bases: TGCGCCAGCAGCCGGGGACAGGGGGTAAACGAGCAGTACTTC. Translating it yields CASSRGQGVNEQYF.